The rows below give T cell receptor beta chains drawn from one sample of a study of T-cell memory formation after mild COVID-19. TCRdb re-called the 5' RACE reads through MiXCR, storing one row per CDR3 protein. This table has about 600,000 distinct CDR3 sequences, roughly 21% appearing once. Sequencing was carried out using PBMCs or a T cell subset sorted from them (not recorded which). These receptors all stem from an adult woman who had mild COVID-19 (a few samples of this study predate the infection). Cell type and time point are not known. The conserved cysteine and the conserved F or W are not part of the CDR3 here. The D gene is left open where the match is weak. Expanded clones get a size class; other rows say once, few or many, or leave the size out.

CDR3: ASSLWTGVGNEQF
J: TRBJ2-1
D: TRBD1
length: 13
size: -
V: TRBV7-2

CDR3: ASSLIPAGFTDTQY
J: TRBJ2-3
D: TRBD2
length: 14
size: -
V: TRBV7-3

CDR3: ASSLGIRTVFGGYT
J: TRBJ1-2
D: -
length: 14
size: -
V: TRBV5-1

CDR3: ASSGQGGLSTDTQY
J: TRBJ2-3
D: TRBD1
length: 14
size: -
V: TRBV25-1

CDR3: SVEEARGGIGELF
J: TRBJ2-2
D: TRBD2
length: 13
size: -
V: TRBV29-1

CDR3: ASSPTGTGGEKLF
J: TRBJ1-4
D: TRBD1
length: 13
size: -
V: TRBV12-3/TRBV12-4

CDR3: ASSQAAGDRERETQY
J: TRBJ2-5
D: TRBD1
length: 15
size: few
V: TRBV3-1

CDR3: AISGRLSSEQY
J: TRBJ2-7
D: -
length: 11
size: -
V: TRBV10-3

CDR3: ASSLEGQGAYEQY
J: TRBJ2-7
D: TRBD1
length: 13
size: -
V: TRBV7-6

CDR3: ASSLGPNRETQY
J: TRBJ2-5
D: -
length: 12
size: few
V: TRBV7-9

CDR3: ASSPVGATYNEQF
J: TRBJ2-1
D: -
length: 13
size: -
V: TRBV6-2/TRBV6-3

CDR3: ASSLEGQEEAF
J: TRBJ1-1
D: TRBD1
length: 11
size: few
V: TRBV5-1

CDR3: ASSQRGQGVGETQY
J: TRBJ2-5
D: TRBD1
length: 14
size: few
V: TRBV3-1

CDR3: ASSIDLDSAKNIQY
J: TRBJ2-4
D: -
length: 14
size: -
V: TRBV7-8

CDR3: SADLRDRYQPQH
J: TRBJ1-5
D: TRBD1
length: 12
size: -
V: TRBV20-1

CDR3: ASRLLNRGREELF
J: TRBJ2-2
D: TRBD1
length: 13
size: -
V: TRBV4-1

CDR3: ASRDRGPYEQY
J: TRBJ2-7
D: TRBD1
length: 11
size: many
V: TRBV6-5

CDR3: ASSPGLSPYEQY
J: TRBJ2-7
D: -
length: 12
size: few
V: TRBV12-3/TRBV12-4

CDR3: ASRATGVETYEQY
J: TRBJ2-7
D: TRBD1
length: 13
size: -
V: TRBV25-1

CDR3: ATSVSSYNEQF
J: TRBJ2-1
D: -
length: 11
size: -
V: TRBV24-1

CDR3: ASSSVGSGGQETQY
J: TRBJ2-5
D: -
length: 14
size: -
V: TRBV7-8

CDR3: ASSLGAGTVIFGYT
J: TRBJ1-2
D: TRBD1
length: 14
size: -
V: TRBV7-2

CDR3: ASSFSASGWVAYEQY
J: TRBJ2-7
D: -
length: 15
size: -
V: TRBV7-6

CDR3: ASSSYDRGPGGYT
J: TRBJ1-2
D: TRBD1
length: 13
size: few
V: TRBV12-3/TRBV12-4

CDR3: ASSSGTPGNTIY
J: TRBJ1-3
D: -
length: 12
size: few
V: TRBV7-9

CDR3: ASSLGDRVVYEQY
J: TRBJ2-7
D: TRBD1
length: 13
size: -
V: TRBV7-2

CDR3: ASSFRRSGLAGGWSYNEQF
J: TRBJ2-1
D: TRBD2
length: 19
size: -
V: TRBV12-3/TRBV12-4

CDR3: ASSLAVRKDRVIWQY
J: TRBJ2-7
D: TRBD1
length: 15
size: -
V: TRBV12-3/TRBV12-4

CDR3: ASSPPGRPSSYEQY
J: TRBJ2-7
D: -
length: 14
size: few
V: TRBV9

CDR3: ASSQGLLYEQY
J: TRBJ2-7
D: -
length: 11
size: -
V: TRBV3-1

CDR3: AWSLGYSNQPQH
J: TRBJ1-5
D: -
length: 12
size: few
V: TRBV30

CDR3: ASSRAWGVAGEQNYEQY
J: TRBJ2-7
D: TRBD2
length: 17
size: -
V: TRBV4-3

CDR3: ASRYWLAGPRTRETQY
J: TRBJ2-5
D: -
length: 16
size: -
V: TRBV12-2

CDR3: ASSPETRDTQY
J: TRBJ2-3
D: -
length: 11
size: few
V: TRBV5-4

CDR3: ASSFLPGENEQF
J: TRBJ2-1
D: -
length: 12
size: -
V: TRBV5-1

CDR3: ATSRPPETQY
J: TRBJ2-5
D: -
length: 10
size: few
V: TRBV15

CDR3: SAVGRNYGYT
J: TRBJ1-2
D: -
length: 10
size: -
V: TRBV20-1

CDR3: ASSQDYGGADTQY
J: TRBJ2-3
D: -
length: 13
size: few
V: TRBV4-3

CDR3: ASSLAATTYGYT
J: TRBJ1-2
D: -
length: 12
size: few
V: TRBV5-1

CDR3: ASSSRGGRETQY
J: TRBJ2-5
D: TRBD2
length: 12
size: -
V: TRBV13

CDR3: ASSLEVSGGYEQY
J: TRBJ2-7
D: TRBD2
length: 13
size: few
V: TRBV7-2

CDR3: ASSQRVNRDDTEAF
J: TRBJ1-1
D: -
length: 14
size: -
V: TRBV4-3

CDR3: ASTLADLGDEQF
J: TRBJ2-1
D: -
length: 12
size: -
V: TRBV7-2

CDR3: ASSYSVEPTQY
J: TRBJ2-3
D: -
length: 11
size: -
V: TRBV6-2/TRBV6-3

CDR3: SVGGQAIQETQY
J: TRBJ2-5
D: TRBD1
length: 12
size: few
V: TRBV29-1

CDR3: SARGLGEAF
J: TRBJ1-1
D: -
length: 9
size: -
V: TRBV20-1

CDR3: ASSNRGRSGSPDEQY
J: TRBJ2-7
D: TRBD2
length: 15
size: many
V: TRBV9

CDR3: ASRVTDFYEQY
J: TRBJ2-7
D: -
length: 11
size: -
V: TRBV5-1

CDR3: ASTAGGDYEQY
J: TRBJ2-7
D: -
length: 11
size: few
V: TRBV2

CDR3: ASSYQGQGPNYGYT
J: TRBJ1-2
D: TRBD1
length: 14
size: once
V: TRBV6-5

CDR3: ASSPIKGNTEAF
J: TRBJ1-1
D: -
length: 12
size: few
V: TRBV7-8

CDR3: ATRQVGGHEQF
J: TRBJ2-1
D: -
length: 11
size: few
V: TRBV15

CDR3: ASSHRQGDTQY
J: TRBJ2-3
D: TRBD1
length: 11
size: few
V: TRBV7-9

CDR3: ASSGFTGGGYNEQF
J: TRBJ2-1
D: -
length: 14
size: few
V: TRBV6-1

CDR3: ASSISGGATKTQY
J: TRBJ2-5
D: TRBD2
length: 13
size: -
V: TRBV7-8

CDR3: ASSKRDRQLGAPLH
J: TRBJ1-6
D: TRBD1
length: 14
size: -
V: TRBV7-2

CDR3: ASSPLGTTYEQY
J: TRBJ2-7
D: -
length: 12
size: many
V: TRBV7-2